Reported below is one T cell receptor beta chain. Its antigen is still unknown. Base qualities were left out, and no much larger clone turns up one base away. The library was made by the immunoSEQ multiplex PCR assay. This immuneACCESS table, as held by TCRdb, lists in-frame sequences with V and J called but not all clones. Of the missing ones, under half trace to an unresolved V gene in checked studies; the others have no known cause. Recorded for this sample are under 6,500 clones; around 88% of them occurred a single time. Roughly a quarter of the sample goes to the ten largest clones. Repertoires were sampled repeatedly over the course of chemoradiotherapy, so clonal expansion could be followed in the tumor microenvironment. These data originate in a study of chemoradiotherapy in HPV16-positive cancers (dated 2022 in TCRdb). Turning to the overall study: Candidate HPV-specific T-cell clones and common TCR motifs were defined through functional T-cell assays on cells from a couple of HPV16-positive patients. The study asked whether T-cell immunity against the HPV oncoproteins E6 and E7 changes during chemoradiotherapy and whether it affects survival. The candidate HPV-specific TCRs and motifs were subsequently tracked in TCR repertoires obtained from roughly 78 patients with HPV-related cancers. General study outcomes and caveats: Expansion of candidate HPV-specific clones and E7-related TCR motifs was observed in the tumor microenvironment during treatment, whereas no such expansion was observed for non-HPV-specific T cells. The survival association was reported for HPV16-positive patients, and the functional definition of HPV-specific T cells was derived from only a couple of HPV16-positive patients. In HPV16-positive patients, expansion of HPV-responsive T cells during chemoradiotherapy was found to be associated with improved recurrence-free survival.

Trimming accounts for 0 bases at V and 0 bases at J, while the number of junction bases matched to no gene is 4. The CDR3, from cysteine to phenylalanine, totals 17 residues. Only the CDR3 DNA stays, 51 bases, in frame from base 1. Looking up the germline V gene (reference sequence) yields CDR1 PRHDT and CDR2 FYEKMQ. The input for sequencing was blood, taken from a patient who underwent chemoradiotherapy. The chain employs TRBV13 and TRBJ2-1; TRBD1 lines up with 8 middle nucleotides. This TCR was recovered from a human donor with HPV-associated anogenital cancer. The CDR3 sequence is CASSLGLTGGSYNEQFF. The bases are TGTGCCAGCAGCTTAGGCCTAACAGGGGGCTCCTACAATGAGCAGTTCTTC.